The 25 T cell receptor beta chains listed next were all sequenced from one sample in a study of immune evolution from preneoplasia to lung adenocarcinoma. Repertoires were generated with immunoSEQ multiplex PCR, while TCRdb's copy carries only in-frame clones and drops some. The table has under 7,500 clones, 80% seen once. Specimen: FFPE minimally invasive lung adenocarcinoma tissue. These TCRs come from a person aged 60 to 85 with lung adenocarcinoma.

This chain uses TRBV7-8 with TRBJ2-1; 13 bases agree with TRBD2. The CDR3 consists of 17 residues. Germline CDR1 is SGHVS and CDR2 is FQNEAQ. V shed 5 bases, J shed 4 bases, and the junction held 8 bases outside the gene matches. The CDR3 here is CASSPGLAGEGYNEQFF. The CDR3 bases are TGTGCCAGCAGCCCAGGACTAGCGGGAGAGGGTTACAATGAGCAGTTCTTC.

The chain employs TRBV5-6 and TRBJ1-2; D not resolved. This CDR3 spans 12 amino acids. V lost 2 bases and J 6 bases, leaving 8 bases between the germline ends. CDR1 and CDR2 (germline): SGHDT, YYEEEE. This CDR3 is CASSFFLDGYTF. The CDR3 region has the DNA TGTGCCAGCAGCTTCTTCTTGGATGGCTACACCTTC.

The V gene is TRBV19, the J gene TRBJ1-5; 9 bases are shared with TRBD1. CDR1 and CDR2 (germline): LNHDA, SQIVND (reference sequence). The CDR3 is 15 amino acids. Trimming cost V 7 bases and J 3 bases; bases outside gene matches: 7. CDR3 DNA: TGTGCCAGTAACCCACAGGGGGCTATCAATCAGCCCCAGCATTTT. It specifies CASNPQGAINQPQHF.

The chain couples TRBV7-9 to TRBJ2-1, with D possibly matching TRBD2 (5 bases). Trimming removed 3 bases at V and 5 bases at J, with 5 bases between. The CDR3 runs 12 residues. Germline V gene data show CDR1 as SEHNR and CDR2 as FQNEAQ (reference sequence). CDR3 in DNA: TGTGCCAGCAGCTTCGGGAACAATGAGCAGTTCTTC. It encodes CASSFGNNEQFF.

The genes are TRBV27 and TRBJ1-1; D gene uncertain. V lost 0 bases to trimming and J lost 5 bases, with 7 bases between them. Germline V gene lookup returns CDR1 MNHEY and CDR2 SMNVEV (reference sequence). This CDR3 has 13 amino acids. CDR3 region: CASSLSKWTEAFF. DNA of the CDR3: TGTGCCAGCAGTTTATCGAAGTGGACTGAAGCTTTCTTT.

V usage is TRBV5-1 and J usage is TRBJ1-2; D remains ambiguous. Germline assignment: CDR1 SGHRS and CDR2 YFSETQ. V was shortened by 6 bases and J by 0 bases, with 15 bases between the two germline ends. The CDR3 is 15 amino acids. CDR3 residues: CASTASAGANYGYTF. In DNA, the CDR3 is TGCGCCAGCACCGCTTCAGCCGGAGCTAACTATGGCTACACCTTC.

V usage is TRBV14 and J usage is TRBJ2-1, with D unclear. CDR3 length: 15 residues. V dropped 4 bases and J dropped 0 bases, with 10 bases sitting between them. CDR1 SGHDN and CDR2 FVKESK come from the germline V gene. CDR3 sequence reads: CASSLRPSSYNEQFF. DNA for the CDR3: TGTGCCAGCAGCCTTCGACCTAGCTCCTACAATGAGCAGTTCTTC.

CDR3 nucleotide sequence: TGTGCCAGTAGTATATTGCTAGCGGGAGAGGGCGGGGAGCTGTTTTTT. This encodes CASSILLAGEGGELFF. The chain recombines TRBV19 with TRBJ2-2; 10 bases fit TRBD2. V trimming: 2 bases; J trimming: 7 bases; junction bases outside the gene matches: 7. The CDR3 totals 16 residues. CDR1 and CDR2 (germline): LNHDA, SQIVND (reference sequence).

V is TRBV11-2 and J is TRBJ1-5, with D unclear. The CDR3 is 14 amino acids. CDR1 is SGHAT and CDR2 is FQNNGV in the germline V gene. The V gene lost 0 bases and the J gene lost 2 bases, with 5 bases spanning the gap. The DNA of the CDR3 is TGTGCCAGCAGCTTAGATGCGGGCAATCAGCCCCAGCATTTT. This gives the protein CASSLDAGNQPQHF. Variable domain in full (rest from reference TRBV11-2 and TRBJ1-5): EAGVAQSPRYKIIEKRQSVAFWCNPISGHATLYWYQQILGQGPKLLIQFQNNGVVDDSQLPKDRFSAERLKGVDSTLKIQPAKLEDSAVYLCASSLDAGNQPQHFGDGTRLSIL.

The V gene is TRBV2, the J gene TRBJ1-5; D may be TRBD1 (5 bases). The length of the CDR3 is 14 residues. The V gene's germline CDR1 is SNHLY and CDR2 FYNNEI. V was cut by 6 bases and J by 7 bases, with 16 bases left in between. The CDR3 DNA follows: TGTGCCAGCAGCCAGGACACATCTAGGCAGCCCCAGCATTTT. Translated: CASSQDTSRQPQHF.

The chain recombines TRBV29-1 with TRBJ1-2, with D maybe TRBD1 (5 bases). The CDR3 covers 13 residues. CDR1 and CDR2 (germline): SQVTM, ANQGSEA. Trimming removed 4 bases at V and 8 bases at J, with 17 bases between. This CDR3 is CSVVLGPRGGYTF. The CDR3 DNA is TGCAGCGTTGTTCTGGGGCCAAGAGGGGGCTACACCTTC.

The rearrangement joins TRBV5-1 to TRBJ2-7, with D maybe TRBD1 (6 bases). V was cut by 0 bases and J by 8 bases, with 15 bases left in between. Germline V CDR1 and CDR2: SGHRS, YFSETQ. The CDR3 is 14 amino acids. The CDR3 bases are TGCGCCAGCAGCTTGGATTCCTCAGGGGCGAAGCAGTACTTC. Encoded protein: CASSLDSSGAKQYF.

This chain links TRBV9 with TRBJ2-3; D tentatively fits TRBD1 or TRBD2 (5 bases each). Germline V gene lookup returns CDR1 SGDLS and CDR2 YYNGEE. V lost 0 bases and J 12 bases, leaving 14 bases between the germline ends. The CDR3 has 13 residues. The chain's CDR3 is CASSVADGATQYF. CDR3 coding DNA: TGTGCCAGCAGCGTAGCGGACGGGGCTACACAGTATTTT.

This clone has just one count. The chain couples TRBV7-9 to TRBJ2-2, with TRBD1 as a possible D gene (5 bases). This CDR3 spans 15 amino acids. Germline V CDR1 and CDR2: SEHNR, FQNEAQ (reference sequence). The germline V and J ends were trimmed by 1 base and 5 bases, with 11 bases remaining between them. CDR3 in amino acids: CASSLVGPITGELFF. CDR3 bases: TGTGCCAGCAGCTTAGTGGGGCCTATTACCGGGGAGCTGTTTTTT.

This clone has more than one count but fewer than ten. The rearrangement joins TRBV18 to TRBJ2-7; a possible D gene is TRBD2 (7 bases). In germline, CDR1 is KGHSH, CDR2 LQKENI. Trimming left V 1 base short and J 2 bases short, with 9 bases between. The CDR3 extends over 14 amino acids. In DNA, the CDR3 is TGTGCCAGCTCACCACAGCGGGACACCTACGAGCAGTACTTC. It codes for CASSPQRDTYEQYF.

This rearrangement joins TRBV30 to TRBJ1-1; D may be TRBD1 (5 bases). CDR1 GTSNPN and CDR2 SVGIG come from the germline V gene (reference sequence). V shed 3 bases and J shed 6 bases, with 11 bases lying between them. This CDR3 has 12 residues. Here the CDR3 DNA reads TGTGCCTGGAGGAGGGGCAGGGCTGAAGCTTTCTTT. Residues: CAWRRGRAEAFF.

The CDR3 region has the DNA TGTGCCAGCGGTCCAGCGGGAGTACATGAGCAGTTCTTC. This gives the protein CASGPAGVHEQFF. V and J are TRBV7-3 and TRBJ2-1; 8 nucleotides match TRBD2. Germline V CDR1 and CDR2: SGHTA, FQGTGA. J was trimmed by 8 bases and V by 8 bases; bases with no gene match: 8. The CDR3 runs to 13 residues.

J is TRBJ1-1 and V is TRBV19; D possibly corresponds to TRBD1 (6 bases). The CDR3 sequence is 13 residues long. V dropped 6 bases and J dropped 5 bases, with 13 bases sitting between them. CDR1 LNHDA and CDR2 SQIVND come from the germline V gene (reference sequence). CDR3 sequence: CASSGLRGTEAFF. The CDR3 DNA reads TGTGCCAGTAGCGGTCTGAGGGGGACTGAAGCTTTCTTT.

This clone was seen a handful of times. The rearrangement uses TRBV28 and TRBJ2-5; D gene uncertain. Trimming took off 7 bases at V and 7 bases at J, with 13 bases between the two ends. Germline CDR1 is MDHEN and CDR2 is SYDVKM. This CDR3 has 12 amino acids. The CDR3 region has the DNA TGTGCCAGCACCCCACCGCGTGGGACCCAGTACTTC. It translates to CASTPPRGTQYF.

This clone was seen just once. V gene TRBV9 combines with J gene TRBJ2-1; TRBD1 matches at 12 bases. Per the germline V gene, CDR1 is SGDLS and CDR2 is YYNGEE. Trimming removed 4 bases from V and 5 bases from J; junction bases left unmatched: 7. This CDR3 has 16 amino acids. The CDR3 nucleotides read TGTGCCAGCAGCCCAGGGACAGGGGGCGCCGACAATGAGCAGTTCTTC. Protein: CASSPGTGGADNEQFF.

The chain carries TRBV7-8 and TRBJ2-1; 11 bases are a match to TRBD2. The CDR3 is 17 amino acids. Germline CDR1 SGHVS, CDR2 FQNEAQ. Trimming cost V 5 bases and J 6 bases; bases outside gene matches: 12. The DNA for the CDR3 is TGTGCCAGCAGCGAAGGGCCCACTAGCGGGAGTGCCAATGAGCAGTTCTTC. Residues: CASSEGPTSGSANEQFF.

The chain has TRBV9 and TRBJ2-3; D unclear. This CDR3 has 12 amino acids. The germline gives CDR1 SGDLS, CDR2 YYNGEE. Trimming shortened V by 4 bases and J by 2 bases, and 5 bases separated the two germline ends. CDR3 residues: CASSWNTDTQYF. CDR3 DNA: TGTGCCAGCAGCTGGAACACAGATACGCAGTATTTT.

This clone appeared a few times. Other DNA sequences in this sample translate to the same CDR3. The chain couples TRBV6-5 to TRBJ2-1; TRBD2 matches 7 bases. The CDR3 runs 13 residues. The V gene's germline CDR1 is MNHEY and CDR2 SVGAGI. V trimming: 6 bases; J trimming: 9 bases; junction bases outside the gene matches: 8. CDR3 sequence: CASRPGRGSEQFF. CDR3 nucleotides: TGTGCCAGCAGACCCGGGCGCGGGAGTGAGCAGTTCTTC.

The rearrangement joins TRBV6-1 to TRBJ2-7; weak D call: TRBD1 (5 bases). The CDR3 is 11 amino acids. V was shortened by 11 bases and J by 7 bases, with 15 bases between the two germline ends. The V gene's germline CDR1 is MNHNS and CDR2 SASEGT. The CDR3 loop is CARDRTSEQYF. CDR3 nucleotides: TGTGCCCGAGACAGAACGAGTGAGCAGTACTTC.

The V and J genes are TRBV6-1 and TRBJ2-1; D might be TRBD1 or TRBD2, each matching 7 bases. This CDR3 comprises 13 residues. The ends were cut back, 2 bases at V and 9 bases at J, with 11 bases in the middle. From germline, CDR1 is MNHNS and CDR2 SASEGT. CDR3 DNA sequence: TGTGCCAGCAGTGAATCAGGGGGGGGTGAGCAGTTCTTC. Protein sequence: CASSESGGGEQFF.